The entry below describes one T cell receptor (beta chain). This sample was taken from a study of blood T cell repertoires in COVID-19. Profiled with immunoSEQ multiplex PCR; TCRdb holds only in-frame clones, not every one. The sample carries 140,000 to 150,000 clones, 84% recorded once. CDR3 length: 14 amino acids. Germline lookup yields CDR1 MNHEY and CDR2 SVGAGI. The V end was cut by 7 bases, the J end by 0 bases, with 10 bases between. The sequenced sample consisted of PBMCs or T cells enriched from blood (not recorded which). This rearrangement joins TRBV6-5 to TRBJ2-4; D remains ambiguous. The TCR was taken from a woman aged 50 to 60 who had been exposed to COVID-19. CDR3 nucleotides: TGTGCCAGCAACAGCCCTCTAGCCAAAAACATTCAGTACTTC. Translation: CASNSPLAKNIQYF.